This entry lists 30 T cell receptor beta chains sequenced from one sample in a study of breast tumors, draining lymph nodes, adjacent tissues. One entry per CDR3 protein, called by TCRdb with MiXCR from the multiplex PCR reads. The repertoire holds 190,000 or so distinct CDR3 sequences, with roughly 29% as singletons. Samples came from axillary lymph nodes draining the breast cancer. Sequenced sample: axillary lymph node tissue. Receptor source: a female donor with breast cancer. Some clones in this sample may be carry-over from other donors' samples.

The chain combines TRBV15 with TRBJ2-5; 15 bases line up with TRBD2. The CDR3 is 19 residues long. Looked up from germline, CDR1 is LNHNV and CDR2 is YYDKDF (reference sequence). V gave up 4 bases and J gave up 4 bases; unmatched junction bases: 13. The DNA for the CDR3 is TGTGCCACCAGCACTTTAGCAGGACCGGGACTAGCGGGAGGAGAGACCCAGTACTTC. This gives the protein CATSTLAGPGLAGGETQYF.

V is TRBV12-3 or TRBV12-4 and J is TRBJ2-5; D might be TRBD1 (6 bases). The CDR3 totals 14 residues. V was cut by 6 bases and J by 2 bases, with 13 bases left in between. CDR3 protein: CASSDQGLQETQYF. The CDR3 bases are TGTGCCAGCAGCGATCAGGGGTTACAAGAGACCCAGTACTTC.

This clonotype was counted at least ten times. V gene TRBV9 combines with J gene TRBJ2-3; tentatively, D is TRBD2 (6 bases). V was pared by 2 bases and J by 0 bases, with 13 bases between. Germline CDR1 is SGDLS and CDR2 is YYNGEE. The CDR3 extends over 16 amino acids. Here the CDR3 reads CASSVGWRGSTDTQYF. Here the CDR3 DNA reads TGTGCCAGCAGCGTCGGTTGGCGGGGTAGCACAGATACGCAGTATTTT. The entire variable domain, with the rest obtained from reference TRBV9 and TRBJ2-3, is as follows: DSGVTQTPKHLITATGQRVTLRCSPRSGDLSVYWYQQSLDQGLQFLIQYYNGEERAKGNILERFSAQQFPDLHSELNLSSLELGDSALYFCASSVGWRGSTDTQYFGPGTRLTVL.

This chain uses TRBV19 with TRBJ2-6, with TRBD1 matching over 10 bases. Trimming removed 9 bases from V and 0 bases from J; junction bases left unmatched: 8. The CDR3 covers 17 residues. CDR1 and CDR2 (germline): LNHDA, SQIVND (reference sequence). CDR3 loop: CASKDRGGGSGANVLTF. The CDR3 DNA reads TGTGCCAGCAAGGACAGGGGGGGCGGCTCTGGGGCCAACGTCCTGACTTTC.

This clonotype has only a few counts. A read error may be the cause here, since a much bigger clone is one base away. This chain uses TRBV7-9 with TRBJ1-2; tentatively, D is TRBD1 (5 bases). Germline V lookup: CDR1 SEHNR, CDR2 FQNEAQ (reference sequence). CDR3 length equals 15 residues. CDR3 bases: TGTGCCAGCAGCTACACCCCGACCGGCGGGGGTGGCTACCCCTTC. Residues: CASSYTPTGGGGYPF.

This clonotype was detected ten times or more. This chain links TRBV4-1 with TRBJ2-5; 8 bases are shared with TRBD1. The CDR3 is 14 amino acids. Germline V gene lookup returns CDR1 MGHRA and CDR2 YSYEKL. V trimming: 1 base; J trimming: 3 bases; junction bases outside the gene matches: 1. CDR3 DNA: TGCGCCAGCAGCCAAGGGACAGGGAAAGAGACCCAGTACTTC. Its protein product is CASSQGTGKETQYF.

This clonotype was detected many times. The chain is built from TRBV19 and TRBJ2-7; 8 bases are shared with TRBD1. CDR1 is LNHDA, CDR2 SQIVND, per germline (reference sequence). Losses at the gene ends were 0 bases for V and 4 bases for J; bases not matched to a gene: 5. This CDR3 region has 15 residues. CDR3 coding DNA: TGTGCCAGTAGTATAGATCACCAGGGGGCATACGAGCAGTACTTC. Its translation is CASSIDHQGAYEQYF.

Worth noting for this clonotype: This clone may be a read error of a much larger clone one base away. V usage is TRBV7-9 and J usage is TRBJ2-2, with 7 bases matching TRBD2. This CDR3 has 19 residues. The V gene end was trimmed by 5 bases and the J gene end by 0 bases; junction bases not matched to a gene: 15. Germline values: CDR1 SEHNR, CDR2 FQNEAQ (reference sequence). As DNA, the CDR3 is TGTGCCAGCAGCCCTACCGGACTAGTGGGGATTTCGAACACCGGGGAGCTGTTTTTT. Residues: CASSPTGLVGISNTGELFF.

This clonotype was recorded many times. The chain employs TRBV30 and TRBJ1-5; D is possibly TRBD1 (6 bases). V lost 2 bases and J 7 bases, leaving 12 bases between the germline ends. CDR3 size: 13 residues. Per the germline V gene, CDR1 is GTSNPN and CDR2 is SVGIG (reference sequence). CDR3 nucleotide sequence: TGTGCCTGGAGTAAGTCAGGGACACAGCCCCAGCATTTT. Translated: CAWSKSGTQPQHF.

In this sample, this clonotype turned up many times. J is TRBJ2-5 and V is TRBV6-5, with 8 bases fitting TRBD1. V lost 2 bases, J lost 4 bases, and 3 bases stayed unmatched. Germline lookup yields CDR1 MNHEY and CDR2 SVGAGI. CDR3 length equals 14 residues. The DNA for the CDR3 is TGTGCCAGCAGTTACCGGACAGGGAGAGAGACCCAGTACTTC. Translated: CASSYRTGRETQYF.

This clonotype showed up just a few times. This chain uses TRBV11-2 with TRBJ1-5, with D unresolved. The V end lost 2 bases, the J end lost 4 bases, and 12 bases lay between the germline ends. The CDR3 has 15 residues. Germline values: CDR1 SGHAT, CDR2 FQNNGV. The CDR3 nucleotides are TGTGCCAGCAGCTTAACTAGCGCGGCAAATCAGCCCCAGCATTTT. This gives the protein CASSLTSAANQPQHF.

This clonotype was found many times. V is TRBV28 and J is TRBJ2-1; D possibly corresponds to TRBD2 (6 bases). CDR3 size: 15 residues. Germline V lookup: CDR1 MDHEN, CDR2 SYDVKM. Trimming took off 6 bases at V and 5 bases at J, with 17 bases between the two ends. CDR3 residues: CASSRRGGMDNEQFF. The CDR3 region has the DNA TGTGCCAGCAGCCGAAGAGGAGGGATGGACAATGAGCAGTTCTTC.

Worth noting for this clonotype: It may be a read error: a sequence one base away is much more abundant. The J gene is TRBJ1-2, the V gene TRBV5-1; no reliable D call. The length of the CDR3 is 15 residues. Germline CDR1 reads SGHRS; CDR2 reads YFSETQ. Trimming pared 4 bases from V and 7 bases from J, leaving 20 bases between. Here the CDR3 DNA reads TGCGCCAGCAGCGGGAGGGCTGGGTATGGTCCTGGCTACACCTTC. It codes for CASSGRAGYGPGYTF. Full variable domain (outside the CDR3, taken from reference TRBV5-1 and TRBJ1-2): KAGVTQTPRYLIKTRGQQVTLSCSPISGHRSVSWYQQTPGQGLQFLFEYFSETQRNKGNFPGRFSGRQFSNSRSEMNVSTLELGDSALYLCASSGRAGYGPGYTFGSGTRLTVV.

This clonotype was observed many times. The rearrangement uses TRBV5-1 and TRBJ1-4; D ambiguous. V was cut by 4 bases and J by 8 bases, with 12 bases left in between. Germline V lookup: CDR1 SGHRS, CDR2 YFSETQ. This CDR3 region has 13 residues. The CDR3 loop is CASSRERKEKLFF. The CDR3, as DNA: TGCGCCAGCAGCCGGGAGAGGAAAGAAAAACTGTTTTTT.

At least ten counts were recorded for this clonotype. V and J are TRBV29-1 and TRBJ2-3; D uncertain. This CDR3 has 14 residues. The ends were cut back, 4 bases at V and 2 bases at J, with 13 bases in the middle. Germline lookup yields CDR1 SQVTM and CDR2 ANQGSEA. The CDR3 loop reads CSVGPPSFTDTQYF. The DNA of the CDR3 is TGCAGCGTTGGGCCTCCATCTTTCACAGATACGCAGTATTTT.

This clonotype was recorded only once. Since no conserved phenylalanine or tryptophan closes the CDR3, a read error is the likely cause. The chain uses TRBV2 and TRBJ2-2; 7 bases match TRBD1. Trimming removed 7 bases from V and 0 bases from J; junction bases left unmatched: 5. This CDR3 region has 15 residues. Germline V gene lookup returns CDR1 SNHLY and CDR2 FYNNEI. Written as DNA, the CDR3 is TGTGCCAGCACTCCGGGACAGCCGAACACCGGGGAGCTGTTTCTT. Amino acid sequence: CASTPGQPNTGELFL.

As concerns this clonotype: Just one base apart from a much larger clone, this may be a read error. The chain uses TRBV5-4 and TRBJ1-6; the D is unclear. Germline V gives CDR1 SGHNT, CDR2 YYREEE (reference sequence). The CDR3 runs 16 residues. V was shortened by 0 bases and J by 3 bases, with 10 bases between the two germline ends. In DNA, the CDR3 is TGTGCCAGCAGCTTGGCGGCGGCAAACTATAATTCACCCCTCCACTTT. This encodes CASSLAAANYNSPLHF.

The chain combines TRBV7-2 with TRBJ2-2; no firm D call. Germline loops: CDR1 SGHTA, CDR2 FQGNSA. This CDR3 contains 13 residues. Trimming shortened V by 5 bases and J by 4 bases, and 8 bases separated the two germline ends. CDR3 loop: CASSPQPTGELFF. The CDR3 DNA reads as TGTGCCAGCAGCCCCCAGCCCACCGGGGAGCTGTTTTTT.

This clonotype showed up many times. V and J are TRBV28 and TRBJ2-1; D is unresolved. There are 12 residues in the CDR3. Trimming took off 8 bases at V and 5 bases at J, with 10 bases between the two ends. The germline V gene has CDR1 MDHEN and CDR2 SYDVKM. CDR3: CASLDLDNEQFF. DNA of the CDR3: TGTGCCAGCTTAGACTTAGACAATGAGCAGTTCTTC.

This clonotype was found many times. V gene TRBV5-1 combines with J gene TRBJ1-4, with D unresolved. V lost 4 bases, J lost 4 bases, and 14 bases lay in between. Germline-derived CDR1 and CDR2 are SGHRS and YFSETQ. The CDR3 spans 15 residues. The CDR3 sequence is CASSPDSSGNEKLFF. In nucleotides, the CDR3 is TGCGCCAGCAGCCCAGACTCTTCGGGTAATGAAAAACTGTTTTTT.

This clonotype was found many times. This chain uses TRBV2 with TRBJ2-5; 9 bases are a match to TRBD1. V was pared by 5 bases and J by 5 bases, with 6 bases of the junction left unmatched. The CDR3 runs to 14 residues. Germline lookup yields CDR1 SNHLY and CDR2 FYNNEI. The CDR3 spells CASSQDRGGETQYF. The CDR3 DNA reads as TGTGCCAGCAGTCAGGACAGGGGAGGGGAGACCCAGTACTTC.

This clonotype was observed many times. V gene TRBV28 combines with J gene TRBJ1-4; D gene uncertain. Germline V gives CDR1 MDHEN, CDR2 SYDVKM. The ends were cut back, 1 base at V and 7 bases at J, with 13 bases in the middle. The CDR3 has 15 residues. CDR3 region: CASSLYTGWVEKLFF. The CDR3 DNA follows: TGTGCCAGCAGTTTATATACGGGATGGGTTGAAAAACTGTTTTTT.

This clonotype was seen many times. This rearrangement joins TRBV11-2 to TRBJ2-2; 7 bases are a match to TRBD2. The CDR3 is 16 amino acids. J lost 6 bases, V lost 6 bases, and 13 bases had no gene match. Looked up from germline, CDR1 is SGHAT and CDR2 is FQNNGV. The CDR3 bases are TGTGCCAGCAGGCTATTGCGGGGGAGGCGGGCCGGGGAGCTGTTTTTT. Its protein product is CASRLLRGRRAGELFF.

The rearrangement links TRBV6-2 or TRBV6-3 to TRBJ2-5, with D maybe TRBD1 (6 bases). V was shortened by 4 bases and J by 5 bases, with 14 bases between the two germline ends. Germline V gene sequence: CDR1 MNHEY, CDR2 SVGEGT. The CDR3 extends over 14 amino acids. CDR3 coding DNA: TGTGCCAGCAGTTTTACAGGGTTGCCGGAGACCCAGTACTTC. It specifies CASSFTGLPETQYF.

This clonotype was seen only a few times. A much more abundant neighbour one base away suggests this may be a read error. Because the CDR3 is missing its conserved closing phenylalanine or tryptophan, this is likely a read error. The gene calls are TRBV7-9 and TRBJ1-2; D gene uncertain. CDR3 length equals 14 residues. Germline V gene data show CDR1 as SEHNR and CDR2 as FQNEAQ (reference sequence). The V end lost 3 bases, the J end lost 2 bases, and 10 bases lay between the germline ends. CDR3 amino acids: CASSFSDKNYGYTL. CDR3 nucleotide sequence: TGTGCCAGCAGCTTTTCCGACAAGAACTATGGCTACACCCTC.

This clonotype was seen many times. V gene TRBV5-1 combines with J gene TRBJ1-2; no definite D call. Germline V gene sequence: CDR1 SGHRS, CDR2 YFSETQ. The CDR3 is 13 amino acids. Trimming cost V 2 bases and J 8 bases, with 13 bases left between them. The CDR3 reads CASSLGPLGGYTF. CDR3 nucleotides: TGCGCCAGCAGCTTAGGGCCCTTGGGGGGCTACACCTTC.

The chain's CDR3 is CATLDPGTGGRKAFF. Here the CDR3 DNA reads TGTGCCACCCTGGATCCCGGGACAGGGGGGAGGAAAGCTTTCTTT. The rearrangement uses TRBV10-3 and TRBJ1-1; the match to TRBD1 covers 11 bases. This CDR3 contains 15 residues. The V segment lost 10 bases and the J segment 9 bases; nucleotides outside the gene matches: 16. Germline CDR1 is ENHRY and CDR2 is SYGVKD.

The chain has TRBV19 and TRBJ1-6, with D possibly TRBD1 on 5 matching bases. This CDR3 comprises 13 residues. V was cut by 5 bases and J by 7 bases, with 9 bases left in between. Germline V gene lookup returns CDR1 LNHDA and CDR2 SQIVND (reference sequence). CDR3 DNA sequence: TGTGCCAGTAGTTGGCGGGGGAATTCACCCCTCCACTTT. Translating gives CASSWRGNSPLHF. The full variable domain, rest sourced from reference TRBV19 and TRBJ1-6, is DGGITQSPKYLFRKEGQNVTLSCEQNLNHDAMYWYRQDPGQGLRLIYYSQIVNDFQKGDIAEGYSVSREKKESFPLTVTSAQKNPTAFYLCASSWRGNSPLHFGNGTRLTVT.

This clonotype was counted between two and nine times. This sequence joins TRBV5-1 and TRBJ2-7; 15 nucleotides align to TRBD2. This CDR3 has 18 residues. V dropped 0 bases and J dropped 1; count of bases not matched to a gene: 5. CDR1 and CDR2 (germline): SGHRS, YFSETQ. The CDR3 spells CASSLGTSGRALSYEQYF. CDR3 sequence (DNA): TGCGCCAGCAGCTTGGGGACTAGCGGGAGGGCCCTGTCCTACGAGCAGTACTTC.

This clonotype was observed a handful of times. This may stem from a read error, because a much larger clone lies one nucleotide away. The chain has TRBV20-1 and TRBJ2-7; tentative D call: TRBD2 (5 bases). There are 15 residues in the CDR3. Germline CDR1 is DFQATT and CDR2 is SNEGSKA (reference sequence). Trimming removed 0 bases at V and 0 bases at J, with 12 bases between. The CDR3 sequence: CSARDMSGSSYEQYF. In DNA, the CDR3 is TGCAGTGCTAGAGACATGAGCGGTTCCTCCTACGAGCAGTACTTC.